The rows below give T cell receptor beta chains drawn from one sample of a study of pediatric ulcerative colitis. Repertoires were generated with immunoSEQ multiplex PCR, while TCRdb's copy carries only in-frame clones and drops some. The sample contains some 25,000 clones, about 69% of which appear only once. Sequences were obtained from gut tissue. These receptor sequences come from a boy younger than 18 with severe ulcerative colitis. The CDR3 runs from the conserved cysteine through the conserved F or W. Each record gives: CDR3 protein, V gene.

cdr3_aa: CAISPSGSETQYF
v_call: TRBV10-3

cdr3_aa: CASSSRGELGIYEQYF
v_call: TRBV27

cdr3_aa: CASSLAMNTEAFF
v_call: TRBV11-2

cdr3_aa: CASSSTSGVYNEQFF
v_call: TRBV7-3

cdr3_aa: CASSDSGHNEQFF
v_call: TRBV6-4

cdr3_aa: CATSRDSYTQYF
v_call: TRBV15

cdr3_aa: CASHRTGTEDGYTF
v_call: TRBV6-6

cdr3_aa: CASSLAAGMNTEAFF
v_call: TRBV11-2

cdr3_aa: CASKLAGRNEQFF
v_call: TRBV2

cdr3_aa: CASSSKDVGTYNEQFF
v_call: TRBV11-2

cdr3_aa: CSVEASGRRIQETQYF
v_call: TRBV29-1

cdr3_aa: CASSAGAKNYGYTF
v_call: TRBV6-1

cdr3_aa: CASSYNLAGPYTDTQYF
v_call: TRBV7-2

cdr3_aa: CASSEERASYNEQFF
v_call: TRBV4-3

cdr3_aa: CASSLGLLDNEQFF
v_call: TRBV7-8

cdr3_aa: CASSSDLGRLEQFF
v_call: TRBV14

cdr3_aa: CASSGRDAPYEQYF
v_call: TRBV7-9

cdr3_aa: CASSFQENTEAFF
v_call: TRBV5-1

cdr3_aa: CASSIEGAGQPQHF
v_call: TRBV19

cdr3_aa: CASSIGLAGAAYNEQFF
v_call: TRBV19

cdr3_aa: CASSGGTGAPGNTIYF
v_call: TRBV2

cdr3_aa: CASSQTSGRTDTQYF
v_call: TRBV5-1

cdr3_aa: CASSGSGYTYNEQFF
v_call: TRBV7-2

cdr3_aa: CASSRNPGLAGDGTDTQYF
v_call: TRBV18

cdr3_aa: CASSIKETQYF
v_call: TRBV19

cdr3_aa: CASSAIQGFNEQFF
v_call: TRBV10-2

cdr3_aa: CASSPRVSGNTIYF
v_call: TRBV28

cdr3_aa: CASSVGGDRPSDYGYTF
v_call: TRBV9

cdr3_aa: CAWTTGEDYGYTF
v_call: TRBV30

cdr3_aa: CASSLLDDEQFF
v_call: TRBV7-9

cdr3_aa: CSVESTATYEQYF
v_call: TRBV29-1

cdr3_aa: CASSPQTSSSGELFF
v_call: TRBV5-5

cdr3_aa: CASSYNSFYEQYF
v_call: TRBV2

cdr3_aa: CASSYGRGNYEQYF
v_call: TRBV6-6

cdr3_aa: CASSFDRTYEQYF
v_call: TRBV5-1